The rows below give T cell receptor beta chains drawn from one sample of a study of spatial heterogeneity in lung cancer. TCRdb independently ran MiXCR on the 5' RACE reads; one entry per CDR3 protein. The data contain tens of thousands of distinct CDR3 sequences, 7.5% to 8% of them seen just once; the ten biggest clones take up under 30%. The material was PBMCs, obtained at surgery. All receptors derive from a male donor with early-stage non-small cell lung cancer. Each CDR3 is given with its conserved first and last residue. Each record gives: D gene, J gene, clone size, V gene, CDR3 DNA, CDR3 protein. A D gene is named only where the DNA matches it firmly. Clone size is stated in some rows and not others, as once, few, many or a class when expanded.

d_call: NA
j_call: TRBJ2-1
clone_size: many
v_call: TRBV12-5
cdr3_nt: TGTGCTAGTGGTTTGGCCCGACTAGTGCGCCCCCTATACAATGAGCAGTTCTTC
cdr3_aa: CASGLARLVRPLYNEQFF

d_call: TRBD1
j_call: TRBJ2-2
clone_size: many
v_call: TRBV4-2
cdr3_nt: TGTGCCAGCAGCCATGACAGGGGGAAGGACACCGGGGAGCTGTTTTTT
cdr3_aa: CASSHDRGKDTGELFF

d_call: NA
j_call: TRBJ2-7
clone_size: NA
v_call: TRBV29-1
cdr3_nt: TGCAGCGTTCAGGAATCCTACGAGCAGTACTTC
cdr3_aa: CSVQESYEQYF

d_call: NA
j_call: TRBJ1-5
clone_size: many
v_call: TRBV10-3
cdr3_nt: TGTGCCATCAGTGAGTGGGGACGGCAACAGCCCCAGCATTTT
cdr3_aa: CAISEWGRQQPQHF

d_call: TRBD1
j_call: TRBJ1-1
clone_size: once
v_call: TRBV20-1
cdr3_nt: TGCAGTGCTCCCAGTCCCGGGACAGGGGTGGTCACTGAAGCTTTCTTT
cdr3_aa: CSAPSPGTGVVTEAFF

d_call: TRBD1
j_call: TRBJ1-5
clone_size: many
v_call: TRBV13
cdr3_nt: TGTGCCAGCAGCCTTGGACAGGGAAGTCAGCCCCAGCATTTT
cdr3_aa: CASSLGQGSQPQHF

d_call: TRBD2
j_call: TRBJ2-3
clone_size: medium-sized
v_call: TRBV28
cdr3_nt: TGTGCCAGCAGCCCCGAACTAGCGGGGGGGAGGCCAGATACGCAGTATTTT
cdr3_aa: CASSPELAGGRPDTQYF

d_call: TRBD1
j_call: TRBJ2-1
clone_size: NA
v_call: TRBV6-6
cdr3_nt: TGTGCCAGCAGTTACATCGACAGGGACGCTGAGCAGTTCTTC
cdr3_aa: CASSYIDRDAEQFF

d_call: TRBD1
j_call: TRBJ1-1
clone_size: many
v_call: TRBV5-5
cdr3_nt: TGTGCCAGTGTCCGGGACAGGGGTGTCACTGAAGCTTTCTTT
cdr3_aa: CASVRDRGVTEAFF

d_call: NA
j_call: TRBJ1-1
clone_size: NA
v_call: TRBV7-2
cdr3_nt: TGTGCCAGCAGCTTCAGGGGTTCTGAAGCTTTCTTT
cdr3_aa: CASSFRGSEAFF

d_call: TRBD1
j_call: TRBJ2-4
clone_size: many
v_call: TRBV3-1
cdr3_nt: TGTGCCAGCAGCCCGACCGGGACAGGAATTCAGTACTTC
cdr3_aa: CASSPTGTGIQYF

d_call: NA
j_call: TRBJ2-3
clone_size: many
v_call: TRBV28
cdr3_nt: TGTGCCAGCAGTACACGACCGACAGATACGCAGTATTTT
cdr3_aa: CASSTRPTDTQYF

d_call: NA
j_call: TRBJ1-3
clone_size: many
v_call: TRBV20-1
cdr3_nt: TGCAGTGCTAGCCCGGGACACATCTCTGGAAACACCATATATTTT
cdr3_aa: CSASPGHISGNTIYF

d_call: TRBD1
j_call: TRBJ2-1
clone_size: NA
v_call: TRBV20-1
cdr3_nt: TGCAGTGCTGGGGACAGGGGGGTGGGCAATGAGCAGTTCTTC
cdr3_aa: CSAGDRGVGNEQFF

d_call: TRBD1
j_call: TRBJ1-5
clone_size: NA
v_call: TRBV6-1
cdr3_nt: TGTGCCAGCAGTGAGGGACAGCTTAATCAGCCCCAGCATTTT
cdr3_aa: CASSEGQLNQPQHF

d_call: NA
j_call: TRBJ2-3
clone_size: NA
v_call: TRBV7-7
cdr3_nt: TGTGCTAGCAGCCCGGGACCCCCCGAAGATACGCAGTATTTT
cdr3_aa: CASSPGPPEDTQYF

d_call: TRBD2
j_call: TRBJ2-7
clone_size: few
v_call: TRBV4-3
cdr3_nt: TGCGCCAGCAGCCAAGATTTGCCGGGGACTAGCGGGGGGTCCTACGAGCAGTACTTC
cdr3_aa: CASSQDLPGTSGGSYEQYF

d_call: TRBD1
j_call: TRBJ2-5
clone_size: many
v_call: TRBV5-5
cdr3_nt: TGTGCCAGCAGTGCCCGGGACAGACAAGAGACCCAGTACTTC
cdr3_aa: CASSARDRQETQYF

d_call: TRBD1
j_call: TRBJ2-1
clone_size: many
v_call: TRBV20-1
cdr3_nt: TGCAGTGCTAGAGATTACAAACAGACAGGGGGCAAGTACAATGAGCAGTTCTTC
cdr3_aa: CSARDYKQTGGKYNEQFF

d_call: TRBD1
j_call: TRBJ1-2
clone_size: NA
v_call: TRBV5-6
cdr3_nt: TGTGCCAGCAGCGCCGACAGGGGGATTAATGGCTACACCTTC
cdr3_aa: CASSADRGINGYTF

d_call: NA
j_call: TRBJ1-1
clone_size: NA
v_call: TRBV6-4
cdr3_nt: TGTGCCAGCAGTGACCGGACTGAGAACACTGAAGCTTTCTTT
cdr3_aa: CASSDRTENTEAFF

d_call: NA
j_call: TRBJ2-1
clone_size: few
v_call: TRBV19
cdr3_nt: TGTGCCAGTAGTATCGGCAGTTCAGGCTTAGATGAGCAGTTCTTC
cdr3_aa: CASSIGSSGLDEQFF

d_call: TRBD1
j_call: TRBJ2-5
clone_size: many
v_call: TRBV5-1
cdr3_nt: TGCGCCAGCAGCTCGGGACAGGCGAACCAAGAGACCCAGTACTTC
cdr3_aa: CASSSGQANQETQYF

d_call: NA
j_call: TRBJ1-1
clone_size: few
v_call: TRBV5-1
cdr3_nt: TGCGCCAGCAGCTTGGCCGACCCACGGAGCACTGAAGCTTTCTTT
cdr3_aa: CASSLADPRSTEAFF

d_call: NA
j_call: TRBJ2-5
clone_size: many
v_call: TRBV7-2
cdr3_nt: TGTGCCAGCAGCAGGTTTGGGGTAGAGACCCAGTACTTC
cdr3_aa: CASSRFGVETQYF

d_call: NA
j_call: TRBJ2-2
clone_size: many
v_call: TRBV29-1
cdr3_nt: TGCAGCGTTGAAGCCCAGGCCTGGGACTCGAACACCGGGGAGCTGTTTTTT
cdr3_aa: CSVEAQAWDSNTGELFF

d_call: TRBD1
j_call: TRBJ1-3
clone_size: many
v_call: TRBV9
cdr3_nt: TGTGCCAGCAGCGTACAGGACAGGCCGGGAAACACCATATATTTT
cdr3_aa: CASSVQDRPGNTIYF

d_call: NA
j_call: TRBJ2-7
clone_size: many
v_call: TRBV29-1
cdr3_nt: TGCAGCGTTGAGCTGGATTCAGAATTCTACGAGCAGTACTTC
cdr3_aa: CSVELDSEFYEQYF

d_call: TRBD1
j_call: TRBJ1-1
clone_size: many
v_call: TRBV28
cdr3_nt: TGTGCCAGCAGTACTCCAGGGGGCACGGATGAAGCTTTCTTT
cdr3_aa: CASSTPGGTDEAFF

d_call: TRBD1
j_call: TRBJ2-2
clone_size: many
v_call: TRBV6-1
cdr3_nt: TGTGCCAGCAGTGCACAGGGGGAGATCGCCGGGGAGCTGTTTTTT
cdr3_aa: CASSAQGEIAGELFF

d_call: NA
j_call: TRBJ2-1
clone_size: many
v_call: TRBV12-3/TRBV12-4
cdr3_nt: TGTGCCAGCACCCCCCCCGGCGGGGACAATGAGCAGTTCTTC
cdr3_aa: CASTPPGGDNEQFF

d_call: TRBD1
j_call: TRBJ1-5
clone_size: many
v_call: TRBV19
cdr3_nt: TGTGCCAGTAGTGCGGGACAGAATAGCAATCAGCCCCAGCATTTT
cdr3_aa: CASSAGQNSNQPQHF

d_call: NA
j_call: TRBJ2-1
clone_size: many
v_call: TRBV29-1
cdr3_nt: TGCAGCGCGACACCGTACAATGAGCAGTTCTTC
cdr3_aa: CSATPYNEQFF

d_call: NA
j_call: TRBJ2-1
clone_size: NA
v_call: TRBV27
cdr3_nt: TGTGCCAGCAGTCCCCGGAGAACCTACAATGAGCAGTTCTTC
cdr3_aa: CASSPRRTYNEQFF